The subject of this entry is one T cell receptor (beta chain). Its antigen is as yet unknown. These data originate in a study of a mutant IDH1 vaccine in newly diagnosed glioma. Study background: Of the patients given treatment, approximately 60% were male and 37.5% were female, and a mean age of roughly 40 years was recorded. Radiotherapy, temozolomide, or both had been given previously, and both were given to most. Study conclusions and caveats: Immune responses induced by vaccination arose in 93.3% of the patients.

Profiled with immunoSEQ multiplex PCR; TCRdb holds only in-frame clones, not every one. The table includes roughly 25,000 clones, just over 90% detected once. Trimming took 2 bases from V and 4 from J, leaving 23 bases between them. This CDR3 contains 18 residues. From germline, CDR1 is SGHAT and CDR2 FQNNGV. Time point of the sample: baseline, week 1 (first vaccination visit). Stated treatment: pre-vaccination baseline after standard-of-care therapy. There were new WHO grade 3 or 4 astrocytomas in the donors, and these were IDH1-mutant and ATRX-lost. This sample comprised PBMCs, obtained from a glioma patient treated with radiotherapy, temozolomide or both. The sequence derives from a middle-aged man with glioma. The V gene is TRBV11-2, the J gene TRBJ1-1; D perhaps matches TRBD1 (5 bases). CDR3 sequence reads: CASSLPGFVMELSTEAFF. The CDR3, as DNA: TGTGCCAGCAGCTTACCAGGGTTCGTAATGGAGTTAAGCACTGAAGCTTTCTTT.